This TCR beta chain emerged from a study of T cell changes during pregnancy in multiple sclerosis. Germline assignment: CDR1 KGHSH and CDR2 LQKENI. V shed 2 bases, J shed 4 bases, and the junction held 11 bases outside the gene matches. The CDR3 is 17 residues long. The data were produced by immunoSEQ multiplex PCR, yet TCRdb's version contains in-frame clones alone and is incomplete. The table shows roughly 31,000 clones, with about 88% occurring only once. The chain carries TRBV18 and TRBJ2-1, with TRBD2 identical over 7 bases. The source was CD8+ T cells from peripheral blood mononuclear cells, collected before pregnancy. The sequence derives from a female donor with multiple sclerosis, enrolled in a pregnancy study. The CDR3 spells CASSPYDSLGGYNEQFF. The CDR3 nucleotides are TGTGCCAGCTCACCATATGATTCCCTGGGGGGGTACAATGAGCAGTTCTTC.